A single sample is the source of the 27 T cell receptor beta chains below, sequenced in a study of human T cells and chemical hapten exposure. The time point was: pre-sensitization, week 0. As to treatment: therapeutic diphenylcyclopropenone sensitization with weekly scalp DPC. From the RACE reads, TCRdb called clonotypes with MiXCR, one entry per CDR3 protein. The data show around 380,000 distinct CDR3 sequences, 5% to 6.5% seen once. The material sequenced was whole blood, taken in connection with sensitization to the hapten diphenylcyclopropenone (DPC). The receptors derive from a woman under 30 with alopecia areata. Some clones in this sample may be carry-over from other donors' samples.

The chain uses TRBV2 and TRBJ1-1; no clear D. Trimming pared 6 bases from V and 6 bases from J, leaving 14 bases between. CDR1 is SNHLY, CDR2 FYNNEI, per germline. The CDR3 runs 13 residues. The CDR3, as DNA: TGTGCCAGCAGGACCACAGTGAGCCCTGAAGCTTTCTTT. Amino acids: CASRTTVSPEAFF.

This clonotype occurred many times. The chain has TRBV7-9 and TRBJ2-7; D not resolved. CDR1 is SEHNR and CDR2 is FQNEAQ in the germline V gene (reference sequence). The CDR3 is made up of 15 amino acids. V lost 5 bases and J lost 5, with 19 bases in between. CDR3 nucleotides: TGTGCCAGCAGCACGCGACGGACCACCCTCCACGAGCAGTACTTC. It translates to CASSTRRTTLHEQYF.

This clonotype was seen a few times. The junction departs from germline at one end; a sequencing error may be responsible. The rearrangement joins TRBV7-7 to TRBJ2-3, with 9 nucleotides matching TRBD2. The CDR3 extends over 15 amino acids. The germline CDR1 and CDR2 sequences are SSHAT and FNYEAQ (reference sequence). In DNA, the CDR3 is TGTGCTAGCAGCTTATCGGCGGGGGGGACAGATACGCAGTATTTT. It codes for CASSLSAGGTDTQYF.

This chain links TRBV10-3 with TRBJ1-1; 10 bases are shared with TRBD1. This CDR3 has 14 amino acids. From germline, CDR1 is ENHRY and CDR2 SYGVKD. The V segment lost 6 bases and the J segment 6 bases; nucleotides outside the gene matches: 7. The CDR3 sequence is CAIRSETGGPEAFF. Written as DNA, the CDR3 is TGTGCCATCAGATCAGAGACAGGGGGCCCTGAAGCTTTCTTT.

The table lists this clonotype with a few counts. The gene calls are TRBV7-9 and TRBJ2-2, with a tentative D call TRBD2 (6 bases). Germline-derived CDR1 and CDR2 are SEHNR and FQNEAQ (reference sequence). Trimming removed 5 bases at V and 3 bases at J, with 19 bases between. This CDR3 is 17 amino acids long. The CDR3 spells CASSPPSGSQDTGELFF. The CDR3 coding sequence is TGTGCCAGCAGCCCCCCCTCCGGGAGTCAAGACACCGGGGAGCTGTTTTTT. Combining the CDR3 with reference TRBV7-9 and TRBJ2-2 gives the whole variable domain DTGVSQNPRHKITKRGQNVTFRCDPISEHNRLYWYRQTLGQGPEFLTYFQNEAQLEKSRLLSDRFSAERPKGSFSTLEIQRTEQGDSAMYLCASSPPSGSQDTGELFFGEGSRLTVL.

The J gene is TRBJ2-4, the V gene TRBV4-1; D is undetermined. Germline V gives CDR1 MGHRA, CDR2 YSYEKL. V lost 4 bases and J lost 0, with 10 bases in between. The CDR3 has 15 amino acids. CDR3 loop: CASSRAGTAKNIQYF. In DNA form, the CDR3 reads TGCGCCAGCAGCCGGGCAGGCACAGCCAAAAACATTCAGTACTTC.

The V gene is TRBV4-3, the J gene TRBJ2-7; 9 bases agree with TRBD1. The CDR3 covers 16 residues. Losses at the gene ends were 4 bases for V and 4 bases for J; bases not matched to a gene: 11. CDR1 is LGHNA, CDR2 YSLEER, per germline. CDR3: CASSPSGTGTGYEQYF. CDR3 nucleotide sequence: TGCGCCAGCAGCCCGTCCGGGACCGGGACAGGGTACGAGCAGTACTTC.

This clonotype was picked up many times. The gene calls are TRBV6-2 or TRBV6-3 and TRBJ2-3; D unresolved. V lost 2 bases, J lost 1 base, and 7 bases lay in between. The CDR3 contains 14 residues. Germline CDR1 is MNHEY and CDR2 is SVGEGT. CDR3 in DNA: TGTGCCAGCAGTTACCGGGCGGGCACAGATACGCAGTATTTT. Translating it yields CASSYRAGTDTQYF.

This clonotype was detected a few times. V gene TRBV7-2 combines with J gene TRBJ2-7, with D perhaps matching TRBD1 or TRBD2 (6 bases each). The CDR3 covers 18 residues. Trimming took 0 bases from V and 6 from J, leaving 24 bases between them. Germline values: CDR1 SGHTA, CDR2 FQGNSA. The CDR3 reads CASSLAEGGQTSPSEQYF. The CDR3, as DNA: TGTGCCAGCAGCTTAGCGGAGGGGGGCCAGACTTCTCCTAGCGAGCAGTACTTC.

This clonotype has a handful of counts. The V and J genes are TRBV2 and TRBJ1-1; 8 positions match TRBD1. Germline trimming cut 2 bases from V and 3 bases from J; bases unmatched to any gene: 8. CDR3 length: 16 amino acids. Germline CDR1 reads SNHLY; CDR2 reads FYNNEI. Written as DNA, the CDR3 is TGTGCCAGCAGTGAAATTTCCAGGGGGCGGGACACTGAAGCTTTCTTT. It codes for CASSEISRGRDTEAFF.

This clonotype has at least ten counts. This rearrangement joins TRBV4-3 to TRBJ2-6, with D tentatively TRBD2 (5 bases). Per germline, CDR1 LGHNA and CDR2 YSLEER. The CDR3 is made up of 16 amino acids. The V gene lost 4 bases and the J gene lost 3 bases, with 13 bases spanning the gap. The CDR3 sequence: CASSPTTEVGANVLTF. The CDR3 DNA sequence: TGCGCCAGCAGCCCGACAACGGAGGTTGGGGCCAACGTCCTGACTTTC.

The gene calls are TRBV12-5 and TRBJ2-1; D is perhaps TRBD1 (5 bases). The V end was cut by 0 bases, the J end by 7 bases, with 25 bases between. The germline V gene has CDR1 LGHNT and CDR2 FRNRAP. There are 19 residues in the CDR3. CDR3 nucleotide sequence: TGTGCTAGTGGTTTGGTAGGAAAGGAAAAGGGGATTGCACCAAATGAGCAGTTCTTC. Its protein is CASGLVGKEKGIAPNEQFF.

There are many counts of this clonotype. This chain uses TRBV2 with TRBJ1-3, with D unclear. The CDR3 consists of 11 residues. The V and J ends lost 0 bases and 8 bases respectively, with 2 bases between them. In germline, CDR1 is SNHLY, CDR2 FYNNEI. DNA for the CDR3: TGTGCCAGCAGTGAAGCTCACACCATATATTTT. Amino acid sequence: CASSEAHTIYF.

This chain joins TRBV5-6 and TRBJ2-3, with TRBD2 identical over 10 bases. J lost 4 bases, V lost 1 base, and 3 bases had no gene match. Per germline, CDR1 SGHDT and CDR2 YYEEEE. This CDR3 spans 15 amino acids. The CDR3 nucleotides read TGTGCCAGCAGCTTGAGCGGGGGGGCAGCAGATACGCAGTATTTT. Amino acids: CASSLSGGAADTQYF.

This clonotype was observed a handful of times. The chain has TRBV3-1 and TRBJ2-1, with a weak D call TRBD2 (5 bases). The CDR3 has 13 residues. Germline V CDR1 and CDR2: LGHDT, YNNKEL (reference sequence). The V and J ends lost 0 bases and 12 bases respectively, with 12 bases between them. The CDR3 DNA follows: TGTGCCAGCAGCCAAGATCAGGACCGGGGGCAGTTCTTC. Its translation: CASSQDQDRGQFF.

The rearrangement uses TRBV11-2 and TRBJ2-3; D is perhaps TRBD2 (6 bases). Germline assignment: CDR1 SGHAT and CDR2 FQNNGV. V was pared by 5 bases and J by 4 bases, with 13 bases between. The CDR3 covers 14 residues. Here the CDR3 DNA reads TGTGCCAGCAGCGGAGGGCTAGTGTCAGATACGCAGTATTTT. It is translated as CASSGGLVSDTQYF.

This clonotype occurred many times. The CDR3 spells CASSLPGREQYF. The CDR3 DNA follows: TGTGCCAGCAGTTTACCAGGGCGCGAGCAGTACTTC. The chain employs TRBV28 and TRBJ2-7, with a possible D match to TRBD1 (5 bases). V lost 2 bases and J lost 6, with 8 bases in between. The germline V gene has CDR1 MDHEN and CDR2 SYDVKM. This CDR3 spans 12 amino acids. Looking up the rest from reference TRBV28 and TRBJ2-7 gives the full variable domain: DVKVTQSSRYLVKRTGEKVFLECVQDMDHENMFWYRQDPGLGLRLIYFSYDVKMKEKGDIPEGYSVSREKKERFSLILESASTNQTSMYLCASSLPGREQYFGPGTRLTVT.

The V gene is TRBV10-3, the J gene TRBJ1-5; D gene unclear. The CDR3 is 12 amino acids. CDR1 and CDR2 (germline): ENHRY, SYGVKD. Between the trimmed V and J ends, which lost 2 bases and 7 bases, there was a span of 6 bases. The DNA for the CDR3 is TGTGCCATCAGTGAGGACAACCAGCCCCAGCATTTT. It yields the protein CAISEDNQPQHF.

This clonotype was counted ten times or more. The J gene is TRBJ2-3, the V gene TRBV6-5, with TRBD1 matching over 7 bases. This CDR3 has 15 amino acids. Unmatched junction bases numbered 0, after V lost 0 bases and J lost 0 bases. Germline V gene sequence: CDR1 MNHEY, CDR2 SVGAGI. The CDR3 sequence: CASSYSGQSTDTQYF. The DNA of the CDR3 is TGTGCCAGCAGTTACTCGGGACAGAGCACAGATACGCAGTATTTT.

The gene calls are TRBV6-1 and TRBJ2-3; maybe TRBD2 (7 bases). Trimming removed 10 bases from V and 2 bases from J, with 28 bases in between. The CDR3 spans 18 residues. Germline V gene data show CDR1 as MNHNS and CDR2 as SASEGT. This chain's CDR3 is CATIPRGALMFDTDTQYF. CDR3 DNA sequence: TGTGCCACCATTCCCCGGGGGGCTCTCATGTTCGACACAGATACGCAGTATTTT.

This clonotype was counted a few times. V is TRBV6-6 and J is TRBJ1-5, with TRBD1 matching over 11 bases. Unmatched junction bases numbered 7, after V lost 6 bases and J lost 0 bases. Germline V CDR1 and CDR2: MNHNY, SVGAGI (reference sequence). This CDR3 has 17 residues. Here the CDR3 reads CASRDRGPDHSNQPQHF. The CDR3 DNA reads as TGTGCCAGCAGGGACAGGGGGCCCGATCATAGCAATCAGCCCCAGCATTTT.

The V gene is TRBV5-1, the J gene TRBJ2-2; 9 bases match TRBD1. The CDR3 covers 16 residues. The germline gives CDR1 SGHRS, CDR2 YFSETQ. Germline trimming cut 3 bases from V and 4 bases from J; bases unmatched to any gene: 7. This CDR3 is CASSSPGQGITGELFF. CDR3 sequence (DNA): TGCGCCAGCAGCTCGCCGGGACAGGGCATCACCGGGGAGCTGTTTTTT. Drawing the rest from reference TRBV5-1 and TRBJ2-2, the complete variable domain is KAGVTQTPRYLIKTRGQQVTLSCSPISGHRSVSWYQQTPGQGLQFLFEYFSETQRNKGNFPGRFSGRQFSNSRSEMNVSTLELGDSALYLCASSSPGQGITGELFFGEGSRLTVL.

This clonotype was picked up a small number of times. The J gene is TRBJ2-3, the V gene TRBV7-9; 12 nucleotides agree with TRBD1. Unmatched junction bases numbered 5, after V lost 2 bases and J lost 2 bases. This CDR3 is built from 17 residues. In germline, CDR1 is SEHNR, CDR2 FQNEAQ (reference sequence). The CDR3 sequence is CASSLRGTGGLTDTQYF. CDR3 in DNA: TGTGCCAGCAGCTTAAGAGGGACAGGGGGCCTCACAGATACGCAGTATTTT.

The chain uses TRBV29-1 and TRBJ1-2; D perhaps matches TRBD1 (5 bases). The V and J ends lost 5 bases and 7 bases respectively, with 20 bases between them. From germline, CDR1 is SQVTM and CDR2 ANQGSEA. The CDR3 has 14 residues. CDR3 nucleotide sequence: TGCAGCGTTCTTCTGGGGGATTTGAGATCTGGCTACACCTTC. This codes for CSVLLGDLRSGYTF.

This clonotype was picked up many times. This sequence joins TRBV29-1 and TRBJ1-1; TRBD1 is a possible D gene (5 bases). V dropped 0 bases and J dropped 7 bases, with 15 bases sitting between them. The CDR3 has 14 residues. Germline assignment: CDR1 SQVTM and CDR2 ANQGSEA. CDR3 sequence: CSVEDPRWGDEAFF. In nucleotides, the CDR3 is TGCAGCGTTGAAGATCCACGGTGGGGGGATGAAGCTTTCTTT.

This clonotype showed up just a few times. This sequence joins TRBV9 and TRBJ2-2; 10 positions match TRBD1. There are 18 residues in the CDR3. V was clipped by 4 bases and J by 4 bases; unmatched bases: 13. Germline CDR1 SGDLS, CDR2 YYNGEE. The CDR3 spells CASSPTGTGDLSTGELFF. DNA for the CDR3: TGTGCCAGCAGCCCGACCGGGACAGGGGACTTATCCACCGGGGAGCTGTTTTTT.

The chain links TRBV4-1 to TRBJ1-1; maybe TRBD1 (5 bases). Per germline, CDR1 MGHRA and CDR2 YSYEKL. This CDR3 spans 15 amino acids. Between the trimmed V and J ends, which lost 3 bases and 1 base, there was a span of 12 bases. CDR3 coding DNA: TGCGCCAGCAGCCAGATTTTGACAGCGAACACTGAAGCTTTCTTT. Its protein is CASSQILTANTEAFF.